These 15 T cell receptor beta chains originate from one sample sequenced in a study of CD8 T cells in ankylosing spondylitis. Study-wide results and caveats: A motif of 7 to 9 highly homologous TCR beta variants was seen as apparently characteristic of ankylosing spondylitis blood.

In TCRdb, the 5' RACE reads were re-called with MiXCR into one record per CDR3 protein. Of roughly 700,000 distinct CDR3 sequences listed, roughly 19% are singletons. For these receptors, no antigen is known. Sequences were obtained from blood, either unsorted or a sorted T cell fraction (not recorded which). The source of these receptors is a male donor with ankylosing spondylitis.

CDR3 coding DNA: TGCAGTGCTAGTAAAGCTAATTCACCCCTCCACTTT. Amino acid sequence: CSASKANSPLHF. The chain links TRBV20-1 to TRBJ1-6; D unclear. The CDR3 extends over 12 amino acids. Per germline, CDR1 DFQATT and CDR2 SNEGSKA (reference sequence). Trimming pared 3 bases from V and 6 bases from J, leaving 6 bases between.

V gene TRBV7-2 combines with J gene TRBJ1-3, with D tentatively TRBD1 (5 bases). This CDR3 is 14 amino acids long. Germline V gives CDR1 SGHTA, CDR2 FQGNSA. With 2 bases removed from V and 2 bases from J, the gap between germline ends came to 7 bases. CDR3 DNA sequence: TGTGCCAGCAGCTTAAGAGGGGCTGGAAACACCATATATTTT. Encoded protein: CASSLRGAGNTIYF. The variable domain in full, completed from reference TRBV7-2 and TRBJ1-3, reads GAGVSQSPSNKVTEKGKDVELRCDPISGHTALYWYRQSLGQGLEFLIYFQGNSAPDKSGLPSDRFSAERTGGSVSTLTIQRTQQEDSAVYLCASSLRGAGNTIYFGEGSWLTVV.

The chain couples TRBV3-1 to TRBJ1-4, with a possible D match to TRBD1 (5 bases). V gave up 2 bases and J gave up 4 bases, with 11 bases separating them. Germline V gene data show CDR1 as LGHDT and CDR2 as YNNKEL (reference sequence). The CDR3 extends over 15 amino acids. DNA for the CDR3: TGTGCCAGCAGCCAAAATACCGGGGGTAATGAAAAACTGTTTTTT. Translation: CASSQNTGGNEKLFF.

This clonotype was detected a few times. The chain combines TRBV6-1 with TRBJ1-1; TRBD1 agrees at 7 bases. Germline V gene lookup returns CDR1 MNHNS and CDR2 SASEGT. The J segment lost 1 base and the V segment lost 11 bases, leaving 7 bases of the junction unmatched. The CDR3 is made up of 13 amino acids. In nucleotides, the CDR3 is TGTGCCGGCCGACAGGGATGGAACACTGAAGCTTTCTTT. It yields the protein CAGRQGWNTEAFF.

The V gene is TRBV12-3 or TRBV12-4, the J gene TRBJ2-5; the D gene is possibly TRBD2 (6 bases). The V end lost 2 bases, the J end lost 3 bases, and 13 bases lay between the germline ends. This CDR3 region has 15 residues. CDR3 amino acids: CASSLSGPLKETQYF. The CDR3, as DNA: TGTGCCAGCAGTTTAAGCGGGCCGTTGAAAGAGACCCAGTACTTC.

V usage is TRBV4-1 and J usage is TRBJ2-4, with D perhaps assigned TRBD1 or TRBD2 (6 bases each). Germline V CDR1 and CDR2: MGHRA, YSYEKL. This CDR3 region has 17 residues. V was cut by 1 base and J by 0 bases, with 13 bases left in between. The CDR3 reads CASSQGLRGEAKNIQYF. The CDR3 DNA sequence: TGCGCCAGCAGCCAAGGTCTAAGGGGGGAAGCCAAAAACATTCAGTACTTC.

V usage is TRBV6-1 and J usage is TRBJ2-3, with 10 bases lining up with TRBD2. Trimming took 3 bases from V and 3 from J; bases not matched to a gene: 6. This CDR3 comprises 16 residues. The germline V gene encodes CDR1 MNHNS and CDR2 SASEGT. In nucleotides, the CDR3 is TGTGCCAGCAGTGACCCAGCGGGGGGGAAGACAGATACGCAGTATTTT. Translating gives CASSDPAGGKTDTQYF.

This clonotype was counted between two and nine times. The V call is TRBV4-1, the J call TRBJ2-6; D is unresolved. Per germline, CDR1 MGHRA and CDR2 YSYEKL. This CDR3 has 17 amino acids. The germline V and J ends were trimmed by 1 base and 0 bases, with 10 bases remaining between them. CDR3 sequence reads: CASSQGLSTSGANVLTF. The CDR3 region has the DNA TGCGCCAGCAGCCAAGGACTGAGCACCTCTGGGGCCAACGTCCTGACTTTC.

This clonotype was seen a handful of times. The chain uses TRBV7-2 and TRBJ1-1; 9 bases are shared with TRBD1. The CDR3 contains 16 residues. The germline V gene has CDR1 SGHTA and CDR2 FQGNSA. V was pared by 0 bases and J by 4 bases, with 6 bases of the junction left unmatched. This CDR3 reads CASSLAPVTGGTEAFF. The CDR3 DNA follows: TGTGCCAGCAGCTTAGCCCCAGTGACAGGGGGCACTGAAGCTTTCTTT.

V usage is TRBV20-1 and J usage is TRBJ1-5; D ambiguous. CDR1 is DFQATT, CDR2 SNEGSKA, per germline (reference sequence). The CDR3 runs 13 residues. V dropped 6 bases and J dropped 2 bases, with 11 bases sitting between them. The CDR3 bases are TGCAGTGCCACATCCGCAGGCAATCAGCCCCAGCATTTT. As protein: CSATSAGNQPQHF.

This chain links TRBV28 with TRBJ1-5; D gene ambiguous. Germline CDR1 reads MDHEN; CDR2 reads SYDVKM. V gave up 6 bases and J gave up 3 bases, with 15 bases separating them. The CDR3 runs 15 residues. CDR3 DNA: TGTGCCAGCAGGACTCTAGACACGTACAATCAGCCCCAGCATTTT. It yields the protein CASRTLDTYNQPQHF.

Only a few counts were recorded for this clonotype. The V call is TRBV6-1, the J call TRBJ1-1; weak D call: TRBD1 (6 bases). Deletions cut 8 bases from V and 5 bases from J, with 21 bases between. Per the germline V gene, CDR1 is MNHNS and CDR2 is SASEGT. There are 15 residues in the CDR3. CDR3 region: CASPKKTGRQTEAFF. The CDR3 DNA reads as TGTGCCAGCCCGAAGAAAACAGGGAGGCAGACTGAAGCTTTCTTT.

This clonotype was seen repeatedly, ten times or more. The V gene is TRBV20-1, the J gene TRBJ2-1, with 14 positions matching TRBD2. Germline V gene sequence: CDR1 DFQATT, CDR2 SNEGSKA (reference sequence). Trimming removed 5 bases from V and 6 bases from J; junction bases left unmatched: 6. The CDR3 loop spans 15 amino acids. The CDR3 loop reads CSALRLAGGPNEQFF. The CDR3 coding sequence is TGCAGTGCTTTACGACTAGCGGGAGGGCCCAATGAGCAGTTCTTC.

This clonotype has a handful of counts. V and J are TRBV11-1 and TRBJ2-1; D unresolved. Germline V CDR1 and CDR2: SGHAT, FQDESV (reference sequence). This CDR3 comprises 12 residues. V was cut by 5 bases and J by 10 bases, with 12 bases left in between. The CDR3 region is CASSPDQEEQFF. In DNA, the CDR3 is TGTGCCAGCAGCCCCGATCAGGAGGAGCAGTTCTTC.

J is TRBJ2-1 and V is TRBV3-1; 7 bases match TRBD2. The CDR3 length is 12 residues. Trimming cost V 8 bases and J 10 bases; bases outside gene matches: 8. CDR1 is LGHDT and CDR2 is YNNKEL in the germline V gene (reference sequence). CDR3 in amino acids: CASEGGPYEQFF. The CDR3 coding sequence is TGTGCCAGCGAGGGAGGGCCGTACGAGCAGTTCTTC.